The 14 T cell receptor beta chains below all came from one sample that was sequenced in a study of T cell changes during pregnancy in multiple sclerosis. Assay used: immunoSEQ multiplex PCR; TCRdb lists only in-frame clones, some missing. Among 40,000 to 60,000 clones listed, about 90% were seen once. The sequences come from CD8+ T cells from peripheral blood mononuclear cells, collected after pregnancy. The origin of the receptors is a female donor with multiple sclerosis, enrolled in a pregnancy study.

The chain recombines TRBV15 with TRBJ1-2; D perhaps matches TRBD1 (6 bases). V lost 4 bases, J lost 7 bases, and 16 bases lay in between. Germline CDR1 and CDR2: LNHNV and YYDKDF (reference sequence). This CDR3 spans 14 amino acids. CDR3 sequence (DNA): TGTGCCACCAGCACCTCGGGGGGCGCGTTTGGCTACACCTTC. This gives the protein CATSTSGGAFGYTF. The whole variable domain, filled in from reference TRBV15 and TRBJ1-2, reads DAMVIQNPRYQVTQFGKPVTLSCSQTLNHNVMYWYQQKSSQAPKLLFHYYDKDFNNEADTPDNFQSRRPNTSFCFLDIRSPGLGDTAMYLCATSTSGGAFGYTFGSGTRLTVV.

The chain combines TRBV7-8 with TRBJ1-1; a weak D match, TRBD1 (5 bases). This CDR3 has 12 residues. The V end was cut by 8 bases, the J end by 9 bases, with 16 bases between. CDR1 and CDR2 from the germline V gene are SGHVS and FQNEAQ. CDR3 coding DNA: TGTGCCAGCGGCGAAGGGACTTCCCAAGCTTTCTTT. Its translation: CASGEGTSQAFF. Combining the CDR3 with reference TRBV7-8 and TRBJ1-1 gives the whole variable domain GAGVSQSPRYKVAKRGQDVALRCDPISGHVSLFWYQQALGQGPEFLTYFQNEAQLDKSGLPSDRFFAERPEGSVSTLKIQRTQQEDSAVYLCASGEGTSQAFFGQGTRLTVV.

Only one count was recorded for this clone. The V and J genes are TRBV27 and TRBJ1-4; TRBD1 is a possible D gene (5 bases). The V and J ends lost 0 bases and 8 bases respectively, with 13 bases between them. The CDR3 length is 15 residues. Germline V gene sequence: CDR1 MNHEY, CDR2 SMNVEV (reference sequence). The CDR3 nucleotides read TGTGCCAGCAGTTTATCGCGTACGGGGGGAGAAAAACTGTTTTTT. Translating gives CASSLSRTGGEKLFF.

The chain joins TRBV27 to TRBJ1-6, with D unresolved. The V gene lost 0 bases and the J gene lost 6 bases, with 3 bases spanning the gap. The CDR3 has 13 amino acids. Germline CDR1 reads MNHEY; CDR2 reads SMNVEV (reference sequence). The CDR3 spells CASSLSSNSPLHF. CDR3 nucleotides: TGTGCCAGCAGTTTATCGAGTAATTCACCCCTCCACTTT.

The chain combines TRBV9 with TRBJ1-1; D is undetermined. The ends were cut back, 0 bases at V and 4 bases at J, with 13 bases in the middle. Germline loops: CDR1 SGDLS, CDR2 YYNGEE. This CDR3 spans 15 amino acids. The CDR3 sequence is CASSVVSDWGTEAFF. Written as DNA, the CDR3 is TGTGCCAGCAGCGTAGTGTCGGACTGGGGCACTGAAGCTTTCTTT.

This chain joins TRBV27 and TRBJ2-5; 11 bases fit TRBD2. Trimming at V came to 5 bases and at J to 5 bases, leaving 10 bases not matched to a gene. The germline V gene encodes CDR1 MNHEY and CDR2 SMNVEV (reference sequence). The CDR3 loop spans 16 amino acids. CDR3 in amino acids: CASSTIAGGPRETQYF. CDR3 sequence (DNA): TGTGCCAGCAGTACCATAGCGGGGGGGCCGAGGGAGACCCAGTACTTC.

The chain is built from TRBV5-8 and TRBJ1-1; 11 positions agree with TRBD1. The V segment lost 0 bases and the J segment 8 bases; nucleotides outside the gene matches: 12. The CDR3 loop spans 17 amino acids. CDR1 SGHTS and CDR2 YDEGEE come from the germline V gene. This CDR3 reads CASSLAWSDRGRIEAFF. The CDR3 DNA reads as TGTGCCAGCAGCTTGGCCTGGTCGGACAGGGGGCGAATCGAAGCTTTCTTT.

The chain combines TRBV30 with TRBJ1-1; D unresolved. The V end was cut by 0 bases, the J end by 3 bases, with 2 bases between. The CDR3 is 11 residues long. The germline V gene has CDR1 GTSNPN and CDR2 SVGIG (reference sequence). The CDR3 loop is CAWSVDTEAFF. The CDR3 DNA sequence: TGTGCCTGGAGTGTCGACACTGAAGCTTTCTTT.

This clone was picked up one time. Germline is not matched at one junction end, which may reflect a read error. V usage is TRBV2 and J usage is TRBJ1-5, with TRBD1 identical over 10 bases. Per the germline V gene, CDR1 is SNHLY and CDR2 is FYNNEI. The CDR3 runs to 15 residues. In DNA form, the CDR3 reads TGTGCCAGCAGAGAAGGACAGGGGGGCAATCAGCCCCAGCATTTT. Residues: CASREGQGGNQPQHF.

The gene calls are TRBV29-1 and TRBJ2-1, with no clear D. Germline loops: CDR1 SQVTM, CDR2 ANQGSEA. V lost 4 bases to trimming and J lost 5 bases, with 6 bases between them. The CDR3 runs to 11 residues. CDR3 loop: CSVGADNEQFF. In nucleotides, the CDR3 is TGCAGCGTTGGGGCAGACAATGAGCAGTTCTTC.

The chain recombines TRBV6-5 with TRBJ2-2, with a weak D call TRBD2 (6 bases). The CDR3 is 13 amino acids. CDR1 and CDR2 (germline): MNHEY, SVGAGI. V was cut by 11 bases and J by 8 bases, with 18 bases left in between. CDR3 bases: TGTGCCGTACTAGCTAAGGGTTCGGGGGAGCTGTTTTTT. Translated: CAVLAKGSGELFF.

The chain uses TRBV4-2 and TRBJ2-1, with D possibly TRBD1 on 5 matching bases. Per the germline V gene, CDR1 is LGHNA and CDR2 is YNFKEQ. V lost 1 base to trimming and J lost 2 bases, with 12 bases between them. This CDR3 spans 16 amino acids. DNA of the CDR3: TGTGCCAGCAGCCAAGGGCAGGGTACGGCCTACAATGAGCAGTTCTTC. Residues: CASSQGQGTAYNEQFF.

This clone was recorded once. The chain is built from TRBV4-1 and TRBJ2-5; 8 nucleotides match TRBD2. The CDR3 runs to 15 residues. J gave up 1 base and V 4 bases, and 5 bases lay outside the gene matches. Germline CDR1 is MGHRA and CDR2 is YSYEKL. CDR3 coding DNA: TGCGCCAGCAGCCGATTAGCGGGGACCCAAGAGACCCAGTACTTC. As protein: CASSRLAGTQETQYF.

The gene calls are TRBV2 and TRBJ2-2, with 8 bases fitting TRBD1. The CDR3 runs 15 residues. Germline V gene sequence: CDR1 SNHLY, CDR2 FYNNEI. The V segment lost 6 bases and the J segment 0 bases; nucleotides outside the gene matches: 3. CDR3 coding DNA: TGTGCCAGCAGGGGACAGGACGCGAACACCGGGGAGCTGTTTTTT. This codes for CASRGQDANTGELFF.